This T cell receptor (beta chain) was profiled in a study of technical replicates of blood from a few donors. This table comes from immunoSEQ multiplex PCR, and its TCRdb copy is limited to in-frame clones, with some not included. The sample lists 50,000 to 70,000 clones, 90% to 95% occurring once. The germline gives CDR1 KGHSH, CDR2 LQKENI. Between the trimmed V and J ends, which lost 3 bases and 8 bases, there was a span of 8 bases. The CDR3 has 12 amino acids. The rearrangement links TRBV18 to TRBJ2-1; D unclear. The sequenced sample consisted of PBMCs. The receptor was derived from a human donor in good health. Some clones in this sample may be carry-over from other donors' samples. In DNA form, the CDR3 reads TGTGCCAGCTCACCGAGTACTGATGAGCAGTTCTTC. Its translation is CASSPSTDEQFF. Looking up the rest from reference TRBV18 and TRBJ2-1 gives the full variable domain: NAGVMQNPRHLVRRRGQEARLRCSPMKGHSHVYWYRQLPEEGLKFMVYLQKENIIDESGMPKERFSAEFPKEGPSILRIQQVVRGDSAAYFCASSPSTDEQFFGPGTRLTVL.